This TCR beta chain was sequenced for a study of vaccination effects on CD4 cells after COVID-19. Only in-frame clones appear in the TCRdb table, and some are missing; sequencing was by immunoSEQ multiplex PCR. The sample consists of around 46,000 clones, 50% to 70% of them appearing once. About this clone: The antigen is not known.

This CDR3 comprises 13 residues. Trimming shortened V by 1 base and J by 5 bases, and 8 bases separated the two germline ends. Germline loops: CDR1 LGHNT, CDR2 FRNRAP. At the end of more than 8 days of culture, CD4+ T cells were isolated. The sequencing used CD4+ T cells from PBMCs cultured without peptide, collected before COVID-19 vaccination. The TCR comes from a human donor who received a COVID-19 vaccine. The chain employs TRBV12-5 and TRBJ1-2; D remains unclear. CDR3 sequence: CASGLGRDYGYTF. The CDR3 DNA sequence: TGTGCTAGTGGTTTGGGGCGAGATTATGGCTACACCTTC.